This T cell receptor beta chain was identified during a study of blood T cell repertoires in COVID-19. Study information: Acute and convalescent COVID-19 specimens originated in the United States, Italy and Spain. PBMCs, B-cell-depleted T cells, or T cells provided the cDNA or gDNA that made up the material.

Deletions cut 8 bases from V and 4 bases from J, with 17 bases between. The V gene's germline CDR1 is MNHEY and CDR2 SVGAGI. The CDR3 contains 14 residues. In the authors' workflow: Using reference gene primer amplification, nucleated cell counts were estimated. Libraries were prepared by immunoSEQ multiplex PCR; TCRdb keeps only in-frame clonotypes and omits some of them. V, J and clone size derive from that table, while D and trimming were established from the DNA sequence. The sample has around 57,000 clones; about 90% are singletons. The chain has TRBV6-5 and TRBJ1-2; D gene ambiguous. This clonotype was obtained from a human donor with active COVID-19. The donor label of this sample is uncertain. The sample taken for sequencing was peripheral blood. The CDR3 region is CASFSEGDSYGYTF. CDR3 sequence (DNA): TGTGCCAGCTTCAGCGAGGGAGATTCCTATGGCTACACCTTC.